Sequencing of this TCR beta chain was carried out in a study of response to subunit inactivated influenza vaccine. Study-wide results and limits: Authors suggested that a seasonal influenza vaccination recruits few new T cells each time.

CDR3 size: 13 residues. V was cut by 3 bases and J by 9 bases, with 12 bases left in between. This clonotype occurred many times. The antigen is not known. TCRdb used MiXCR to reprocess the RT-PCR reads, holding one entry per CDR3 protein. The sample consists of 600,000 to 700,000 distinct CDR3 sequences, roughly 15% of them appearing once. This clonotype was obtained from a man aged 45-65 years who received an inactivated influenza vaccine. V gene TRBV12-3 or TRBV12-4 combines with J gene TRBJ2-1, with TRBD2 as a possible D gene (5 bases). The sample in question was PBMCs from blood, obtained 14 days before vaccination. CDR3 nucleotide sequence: TGTGCCAGCAGTTTCCGCCTAGCCCCTGAGCAGTTCTTC. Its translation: CASSFRLAPEQFF.